A single sample is the source of the 26 T cell receptor beta chains below, sequenced in a study of cytomegalovirus exposure and HLA in healthy donors (dated by TCRdb to between 2016 and 2019). Library preparation was by the immunoSEQ multiplex PCR assay. For the multiplex PCR, a mixture combining 60 forward primers for TCR Vbeta segments and 13 reverse primers for TCR Jbeta segments was used. Drawn from immuneACCESS, this table holds only the in-frame rearrangements with V and J called that TCRdb kept. Clones are partly lost; checked studies trace under half to an unresolved V gene and leave the rest unexplained. In all, the sample holds some 200,000 clones, and approximately 70% of those were seen once. About 2.8% of the sample is taken by the ten largest. The sample consisted of PBMCs. The receptors were sampled from a man aged 40-49 years in good health and CMV-seropositive.

The V call is TRBV6-6, the J call TRBJ2-1; 7 bases agree with TRBD2. The CDR3 length is 12 residues. Germline-derived CDR1 and CDR2 are MNHNY and SVGAGI (reference sequence). The J segment lost 12 bases and the V segment lost 0 bases, leaving 2 bases of the junction unmatched. This CDR3 reads CASSYSGGGQFF. Here the CDR3 DNA reads TGTGCCAGCAGTTACTCCGGCGGGGGGCAGTTCTTC.

The chain uses TRBV7-9 and TRBJ2-5, with TRBD1 identical over 8 bases. The J call may be incorrect, as the DNA end agrees better with TRBJ2-7. The CDR3 length is 15 residues. Germline V lookup: CDR1 SEHNR, CDR2 FQNEAQ (reference sequence). The CDR3 nucleotides read TGTGCCAGCAGCGCCCGGACAGGGAAGGACTACGAGCAGTACTTC. Its protein product is CASSARTGKDYEQYF.

In its sample, this clone was seen a few times. The V and J genes are TRBV4-1 and TRBJ1-5; a weak D match, TRBD1 (6 bases). The CDR3 has 14 residues. The V gene's germline CDR1 is MGHRA and CDR2 YSYEKL. V was trimmed by 1 base and J by 6 bases, leaving 10 bases between them. The CDR3 DNA follows: TGCGCCAGCAGCCAAGGGACAGTGGGTCAGCCCCAGCATTTT. Translation gives CASSQGTVGQPQHF.

The CDR3 reads CASRTGLESGELFF. The DNA of the CDR3 is TGTGCCAGCCGCACGGGACTAGAGTCCGGGGAGCTGTTTTTT. The chain recombines TRBV25-1 with TRBJ2-2, with 8 bases lining up with TRBD2. V shed 8 bases and J 6 bases; nucleotides not matched to a gene: 8. This CDR3 is built from 14 residues. Germline CDR1 MGHDK, CDR2 SYGVNS.

The chain employs TRBV9 and TRBJ2-6; D is possibly TRBD2 (6 bases). The ends were cut back, 3 bases at V and 13 bases at J, with 20 bases in the middle. Germline assignment: CDR1 SGDLS and CDR2 YYNGEE. The CDR3 length is 15 residues. The CDR3 region is CASSAAWGTHGVLTF. CDR3 bases: TGTGCCAGCAGCGCGGCCTGGGGGACTCACGGGGTCCTGACTTTC.

The chain joins TRBV11-3 to TRBJ2-1, with 14 positions matching TRBD2. CDR3 length equals 16 residues. Germline CDR1 and CDR2: SGHNT and YENEEA. The junction had 6 bases not matched to a gene; V was cut back by 5 bases and J by 6 bases. DNA for the CDR3: TGTGCCAGCAGCCTCGGGACTAGCGGGGGTATCAATGAGCAGTTCTTC. Amino acid sequence: CASSLGTSGGINEQFF. Complete variable domain (other parts from reference TRBV11-3 and TRBJ2-1): EAGVVQSPRYKIIEKKQPVAFWCNPISGHNTLYWYLQNLGQGPELLIRYENEEAVDDSQLPKDRFSAERLKGVDSTLKIQPAELGDSAVYLCASSLGTSGGINEQFFGPGTRLTVL.

The chain is built from TRBV18 and TRBJ2-7, with unresolved D. Trimming cost V 2 bases and J 0 bases, with 8 bases left between them. The CDR3 is made up of 14 amino acids. Per germline, CDR1 KGHSH and CDR2 LQKENI. This CDR3 is CASSPIQSSYEQYF. In DNA form, the CDR3 reads TGTGCCAGCTCACCAATACAGAGCTCCTACGAGCAGTACTTC.

Only one count was recorded for this clone. The gene calls are TRBV15 and TRBJ1-5; TRBD1 matches at 8 bases. The CDR3 has 16 residues. In germline, CDR1 is LNHNV, CDR2 YYDKDF (reference sequence). V trimming: 0 bases; J trimming: 5 bases; junction bases outside the gene matches: 6. The CDR3 here is CATSRDRVQGDQPQHF. The DNA of the CDR3 is TGTGCCACCAGCAGAGACCGAGTACAGGGGGATCAGCCCCAGCATTTT.

The rearrangement uses TRBV6-1 and TRBJ2-1; TRBD1 matches 10 bases. J was trimmed by 2 bases and V by 7 bases; bases with no gene match: 5. Per germline, CDR1 MNHNS and CDR2 SASEGT. CDR3 size: 15 residues. CDR3 sequence: CASMAGTGAYNEQFF. The CDR3 DNA reads TGTGCCAGCATGGCCGGGACAGGGGCCTACAATGAGCAGTTCTTC.

The chain carries TRBV6-6 and TRBJ1-2; a possible D gene is TRBD1 (6 bases). The germline V and J ends were trimmed by 5 bases and 5 bases, with 15 bases remaining between them. The germline CDR1 and CDR2 sequences are MNHNY and SVGAGI (reference sequence). There are 14 residues in the CDR3. The CDR3 region has the DNA TGTGCCAGCAGTCTAGGGGGGGGCGAATATGGCTACACCTTC. Amino acids: CASSLGGGEYGYTF.

This rearrangement joins TRBV7-8 to TRBJ2-5, with D possibly TRBD2 on 5 matching bases. Judging by the DNA end, TRBJ2-7 fits better; the J call may be wrong. CDR3 length: 15 amino acids. Germline assignment: CDR1 SGHVS and CDR2 FQNEAQ. Here the CDR3 reads CASSFSTNRGYEQYF. For the CDR3, the DNA is TGTGCCAGCAGCTTTTCGACTAACCGGGGTTACGAGCAGTACTTC.

There are a few counts of this clone. The chain carries TRBV6-1 and TRBJ2-5; 8 nucleotides line up with TRBD1. Germline values: CDR1 MNHNS, CDR2 SASEGT. Losses at the gene ends were 2 bases for V and 5 bases for J; bases not matched to a gene: 7. The CDR3 totals 15 residues. Written as DNA, the CDR3 is TGTGCCAGCAGTGAAAGGGGCAGGGGGCTTGAGACCCAGTACTTC. Translating gives CASSERGRGLETQYF.

The chain couples TRBV6-1 to TRBJ2-5, with 8 positions matching TRBD2. CDR3 size: 14 residues. V was pared by 9 bases and J by 1 base, with 7 bases of the junction left unmatched. Germline V lookup: CDR1 MNHNS, CDR2 SASEGT. In nucleotides, the CDR3 is TGTGCCAGTCCCCTGCGGGGGGCCCAAGAGACCCAGTACTTC. It translates to CASPLRGAQETQYF.

CDR3 loop: CASSIERGRGEQFF. CDR3 DNA: TGTGCCAGTAGTATTGAGAGGGGCAGGGGTGAGCAGTTCTTC. The V call is TRBV19, the J call TRBJ2-1; D may be TRBD1 (6 bases). Trimming stripped 3 bases from V and 9 bases from J, with 15 bases between. The CDR3 is 14 residues long. Germline assignment: CDR1 LNHDA and CDR2 SQIVND (reference sequence).

CDR3 residues: CATSTGTDTGELFF. As DNA, the CDR3 is TGCGCCACTTCGACAGGGACGGACACCGGGGAGCTGTTTTTT. The genes are TRBV10-2 and TRBJ2-2; 7 nucleotides match TRBD1. The length of the CDR3 is 14 residues. Germline CDR1 reads WSHSY; CDR2 reads SAAADI. Losses at the gene ends were 10 bases for V and 3 bases for J; bases not matched to a gene: 8.

Details on this clone: One end of the junction does not line up with germline, which may come from a read error. The chain employs TRBV6-1 and TRBJ1-2; possibly TRBD1 for D (5 bases). Germline assignment: CDR1 MNHNS and CDR2 SASEGT. The CDR3 spans 12 residues. The DNA of the CDR3 is TGTGCCAGCAGTGGACGGGACTATCGCTACACCTTC. Translating it yields CASSGRDYRYTF.

The chain links TRBV7-9 to TRBJ1-5, with D perhaps TRBD1 (6 bases). Deletions cut 5 bases from V and 8 bases from J, with 19 bases between. The V gene's germline CDR1 is SEHNR and CDR2 FQNEAQ (reference sequence). The CDR3 consists of 15 residues. As DNA, the CDR3 is TGTGCCAGCAGCAAGGGACAAAGCCCGTTCGAGCCCCAGCATTTT. Translated, it gives CASSKGQSPFEPQHF.

The chain joins TRBV18 to TRBJ2-2; D perhaps matches TRBD2 (5 bases). From germline, CDR1 is KGHSH and CDR2 LQKENI. This CDR3 comprises 16 residues. The germline V and J ends were trimmed by 3 bases and 5 bases, with 16 bases remaining between them. This CDR3 is CASSPLYSVTTGELFF. In DNA, the CDR3 is TGTGCCAGCTCACCCCTTTATAGCGTCACTACCGGGGAGCTGTTTTTT.

The CDR3 loop is CASSEDQQGNEKLFF. CDR3 sequence (DNA): TGTGCCAGCAGTGAAGATCAGCAGGGAAATGAAAAACTGTTTTTT. V usage is TRBV6-1 and J usage is TRBJ1-4; tentative D call: TRBD1 (5 bases). In germline, CDR1 is MNHNS, CDR2 SASEGT. Trimming left V 1 base short and J 5 bases short, with 11 bases between. This CDR3 spans 15 amino acids.

This clone turned up a few times. The chain uses TRBV7-9 and TRBJ2-2, with D possibly TRBD1 on 7 matching bases. CDR3 length equals 14 residues. Trimming took 5 bases from V and 7 from J, leaving 14 bases between them. CDR1 and CDR2 from the germline V gene are SEHNR and FQNEAQ (reference sequence). The CDR3 reads CASSGGGEGGELFF. The CDR3 region has the DNA TGTGCCAGCAGCGGAGGGGGCGAGGGCGGGGAGCTGTTTTTT.

The chain is built from TRBV19 and TRBJ1-1; 7 positions agree with TRBD1. The CDR3 totals 13 residues. The V and J ends lost 6 bases and 3 bases, in that order; junction bases with no gene match: 4. Germline CDR1 is LNHDA and CDR2 is SQIVND (reference sequence). CDR3 amino acids: CASSYDRDTEAFF. The DNA for the CDR3 is TGTGCCAGTAGCTACGACAGGGACACTGAAGCTTTCTTT.

J is TRBJ2-7 and V is TRBV18; possible D gene TRBD1, 7 bases. The V end lost 4 bases, the J end lost 12 bases, and 16 bases lay between the germline ends. The CDR3 totals 12 residues. Germline lookup yields CDR1 KGHSH and CDR2 LQKENI. Here the CDR3 reads CASSLDREVVYF. CDR3 nucleotides: TGTGCCAGCTCACTCGACAGGGAGGTGGTGTACTTC.

This clone was counted a few times. V is TRBV19 and J is TRBJ2-7, with 11 bases that match TRBD1. CDR1 and CDR2 from the germline V gene are LNHDA and SQIVND (reference sequence). V lost 3 bases, J lost 3 bases, and 1 base stayed unmatched. CDR3 length equals 14 residues. This CDR3 is CASSMGQGDYEQYF. In nucleotides, the CDR3 is TGTGCCAGTAGTATGGGACAGGGGGACTACGAGCAGTACTTC.

The chain carries TRBV23-1 and TRBJ2-5; 8 positions match TRBD1. TRBV23-1 is labeled an ORF, and its function is uncertain. V was pared by 4 bases and J by 2 bases, with 3 bases of the junction left unmatched. CDR3 length equals 14 residues. The CDR3 DNA reads TGCGCCAGCAGTCGACAGGGGTGGCAAGAGACCCAGTACTTC. Its translation: CASSRQGWQETQYF.

The genes are TRBV9 and TRBJ2-3; 7 nucleotides match TRBD2. Germline V CDR1 and CDR2: SGDLS, YYNGEE. The CDR3 contains 15 residues. V lost 1 base and J lost 0; bases outside the gene matches: 2. The CDR3: CASSVWGGSTDTQYF. CDR3 sequence (DNA): TGTGCCAGCAGCGTATGGGGGGGGAGCACAGATACGCAGTATTTT.

This clone occurred once. Here the CDR3 reads CASKVGGSSGNTIYF. CDR3 bases: TGTGCCAGCAAGGTAGGAGGCAGCTCTGGAAACACCATATATTTT. The rearrangement uses TRBV6-5 and TRBJ1-3; no clear D gene. This CDR3 spans 15 amino acids. Trimming left V 7 bases short and J 0 bases short, with 13 bases between. Germline V gene lookup returns CDR1 MNHEY and CDR2 SVGAGI.